Reported below is one TCR beta chain. Its target is not known. Method: immunoSEQ multiplex PCR; TCRdb's copy keeps in-frame clones and lacks some. The repertoire has 25,000 to 40,000 clones, approximately 89% of them found once; the top ten carry 2% to 2.5%. The data are from a study of a mutant IDH1 vaccine in newly diagnosed glioma. The length of the CDR3 is 15 residues. V dropped 3 bases and J dropped 0 bases, with 10 bases sitting between them. Germline CDR1 reads SGDLS; CDR2 reads YYNGEE. Documented time point: week 47, end of study. Alongside topical imiquimod, each dose of vaccine comprised 300 ug of mutant IDH1 20-mer peptide. Astrocytomas found in donors were new, WHO grade 3 or 4, IDH1-mutant and ATRX-lost.

The clonotype originates from a man aged 40-49 years with glioma. The sample was PBMCs, taken from a glioma patient whose treatment included an IDH1 peptide vaccine. The chain employs TRBV9 and TRBJ1-3; tentatively, D is TRBD1 (5 bases). This CDR3 reads CASSATGDSGNTIYF. The CDR3 coding sequence is TGTGCCAGCAGCGCTACAGGAGACTCTGGAAACACCATATATTTT.